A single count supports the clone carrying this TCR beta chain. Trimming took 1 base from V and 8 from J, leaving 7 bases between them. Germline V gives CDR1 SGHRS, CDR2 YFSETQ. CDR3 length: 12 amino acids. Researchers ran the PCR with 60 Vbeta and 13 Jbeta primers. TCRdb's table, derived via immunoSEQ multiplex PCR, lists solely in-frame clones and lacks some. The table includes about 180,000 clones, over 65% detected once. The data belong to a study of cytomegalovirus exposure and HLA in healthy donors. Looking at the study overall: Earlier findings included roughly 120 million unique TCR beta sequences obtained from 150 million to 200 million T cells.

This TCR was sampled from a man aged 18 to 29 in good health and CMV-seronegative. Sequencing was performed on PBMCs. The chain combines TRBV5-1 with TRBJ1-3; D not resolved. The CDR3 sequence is CASSLPGDTIYF. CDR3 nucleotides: TGCGCCAGCAGCTTGCCCGGAGACACCATATATTTT.